This T cell receptor beta chain derives from a study of blood T cell repertoires in COVID-19 (dated by TCRdb to the early 2020s). For context, the study as a whole: Collaborator samples came from the United States, Italy and Spain and covered acute and convalescent phases of COVID-19. Deeply sampled blood TCRbeta repertoires from subjects exposed to, actively infected with, or recovered from COVID-19 were included in the dataset. A freely available public database, intended as a resource for researchers studying the immune response to SARS-CoV-2, is where the repertoires were released. Where available, HLA class I and class II types were obtained from metadata supplied by the sample provider rather than from assay-based typing. The sample metadata nearly always contained a de-identified subject ID, COVID-19 status, age in years and sex. The material from the prospective study consisted of cDNA or gDNA derived from T cells, B-cell-depleted T cells, or PBMCs. Samples came from the ongoing ImmuneRACE study (first 160 participants) plus 1,254 subjects from 6 global collaborators. General findings and caveats noted by the study authors: The quantity of clinical and demographic metadata differed by source and by participant and was supplied without curation.

TCRbeta CDR3 regions were amplified from genomic DNA using the immunoSEQ Assay, a bias-controlled multiplex PCR. On the study's bioinformatics: The number of nucleated cells in each sample was estimated from the amplification of reference gene primers within the assay. To quantify the absolute abundance of each unique TCRbeta CDR3 rearrangement, sequence reads were collapsed and filtered. For each sample, productive Simpson clonality was calculated as the square root of Simpson's diversity index across productive rearrangements. TCRdb took over this immuneACCESS table, retaining in-frame rearrangements with V and J assigned. Such tables are incomplete; in checked studies, under half of the missing clones stem from an unresolved V gene, and the remainder is unexplained. For V, J and clone size, that table is used; D and trimming come from the DNA. The table for this sample lists under 150,000 clones; about 85% of them were counted only once. The ten largest clones capture more than 10% of the sample.

Whole blood was collected in K2EDTA tubes by collaborating institutions according to the institutions' own protocols. For TCRbeta analysis, collaborator samples were shipped as frozen whole blood, as isolated PBMCs, or as DNA extracted from either sample type. Including the terminal cysteine and phenylalanine, the CDR3 comprises 19 residues. The kept DNA is CDR3 alone, 57 bases in frame from the first base. CDR1 and CDR2, looked up from the germline V gene, are MNHEY and SVGEGT. Trimming takes 2 bases off V and 0 bases off J; junction bases not matched to a gene: 7. About this clone itself: This receptor's antigen is unknown. Within one base of it there is no much larger clone, and no base qualities were kept.

The receptor's source is a human donor in a cohort sampled during active COVID-19. The sample comprised peripheral blood. The V and J segments used are TRBV6-2 or TRBV6-3 and TRBJ2-1, and 13 junction bases match TRBD2. The bases read TGTGCCAGCAGTTACCAGACTAGCGGGGGGCCCCACTCCTACAATGAGCAGTTCTTC. It translates as CASSYQTSGGPHSYNEQFF.